This T cell receptor (beta chain) was identified during a study of shared clonotypes between healthy human individuals. Germline CDR1 SGHDT, CDR2 YYEEEE. The CDR3 is 14 amino acids. Trimming stripped 3 bases from V and 3 bases from J, with 12 bases between. Overall study findings and caveats: Non-shared clonotypes were found to have lower generation probabilities than the clonotypes that were shared by all four of the sorted-subset donors.

As for this clone: Its matching antigen is unknown.

The repertoire was sequenced with immunoSEQ multiplex PCR; TCRdb's copy has only in-frame clones and lacks some. This sample has over a million clones; about 80% occur once, and the top ten carry about 0.52%. Sequencing input: memory CD4+ T cells from PBMCs. Specified subset: CD45RA-negative fraction. The chain joins TRBV5-6 to TRBJ1-1, with a tentative D call TRBD1 (5 bases). This receptor was identified in a man between 18 and 29 years old in good health. Some clones in this sample may be carry-over from other donors' samples. The DNA for the CDR3 is TGTGCCAGCAGCTGGGGACGGGGTTACACTGAAGCTTTCTTT. As protein: CASSWGRGYTEAFF.